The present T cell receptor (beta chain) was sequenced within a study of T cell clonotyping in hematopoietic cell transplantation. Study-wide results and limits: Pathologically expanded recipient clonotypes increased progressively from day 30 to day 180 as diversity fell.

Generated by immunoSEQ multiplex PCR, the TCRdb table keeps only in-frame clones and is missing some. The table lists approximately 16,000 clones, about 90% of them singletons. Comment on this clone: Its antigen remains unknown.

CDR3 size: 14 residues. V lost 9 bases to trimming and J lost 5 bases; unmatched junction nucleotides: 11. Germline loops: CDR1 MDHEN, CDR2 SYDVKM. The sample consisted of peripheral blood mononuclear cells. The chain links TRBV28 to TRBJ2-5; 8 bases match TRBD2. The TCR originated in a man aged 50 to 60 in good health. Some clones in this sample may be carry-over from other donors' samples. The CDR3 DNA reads TGTGCCAGTAGGAAAGCGCGGGGGGCGGAGACCCAGTACTTC. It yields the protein CASRKARGAETQYF. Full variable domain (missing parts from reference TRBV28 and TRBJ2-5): DVKVTQSSRYLVKRTGEKVFLECVQDMDHENMFWYRQDPGLGLRLIYFSYDVKMKEKGDIPEGYSVSREKKERFSLILESASTNQTSMYLCASRKARGAETQYFGPGTRLLVL.